What follows is one T cell receptor beta chain and its context. Its antigen target is currently unknown. No much larger clonotype is one base removed from it; base qualities were not supplied. TCR sequencing with the immunoSEQ assay provided the T-cell fraction in tumor and uninvolved lung tissue. The original pipeline was this. To analyze survival, patients were divided into a high T-cell fraction group (upper tertile) and a low T-cell fraction group (lower two tertiles), and the two groups were compared using a log-rank test. A signed-rank test was used to test differences in T-cell fraction between paired tumor and uninvolved lung samples. TCRdb limited this immuneACCESS table to in-frame rearrangements with V and J called. A share of clones is missing; checked studies link under half to unresolved V genes, and the rest is unexplained. From that table come the V and J calls and clone size; the DNA was used to work out D and trimming. The sample has 12,000 to 15,000 clones on record, 68% of them singletons. Together, the top ten hold about a tenth of the sample.

These data come from a study of tumor-infiltrating lymphocytes in localized non-small cell lung cancer (dated by TCRdb to 2020 to 2023). Regarding the research as a whole: Patients whose samples were collected after neoadjuvant chemotherapy, as well as both smokers and never-smokers and several histologies, were included in the cohort. Each patient provided resected tumor tissue plus uninvolved lung tissue from the same patient, with the uninvolved lung tissue described as non-adjacent to the tumor. TCR sequencing was one of several integrated assays, alongside flow cytometry, multiplex immunofluorescence, RNA-seq, exome sequencing and proteomics, applied to the same patients. In total, the ICON cohort was made up of some 160 surgical patients who had localized non-small cell lung cancer and whose tumors were resected. For more than 45 patients, immunoSEQ T-cell fraction was compared between paired tumor and uninvolved lung.

From its cysteine to its phenylalanine, the CDR3 spans 13 amino acids. Here the CDR3 DNA is all that survives: 39 bases in frame from base 1. V trim: 4 bases; J trim: 5 bases; unmatched bases: 3. CDR1 SGHRS and CDR2 YFSETQ were looked up in the germline V gene. The study at large found these results: Because assay coverage varied across patients depending on available tissue quantity, TCR sequencing was performed for only a subset of the cohort. TCR-derived T-cell fraction did not differ between the flow cytometry-defined immunotypes IM1 (good prognosis) and IM2 (poor prognosis). TCRbeta sequencing supported higher T cell infiltration in tumors than in uninvolved lung tissue, consistent with immunofluorescence CD3 counts. Because different pieces of the same tissue were used for different assays, technical variation could not be separated from intratumor heterogeneity.

Patient enrollment in ICON started in early 2016, and the final patient was enrolled in 2018. A subcohort of roughly 71 patients provided fresh tumor and matched uninvolved tissue for in-depth immune analyses, with TCR sequencing among those analyses. TCR sequencing was performed on DNA isolated from bulk tissue, without cell sorting. The V and J genes are TRBV5-1 and TRBJ1-1, with TRBD1 identical over 9 junction bases. The sequence was obtained from a human donor with non-small cell lung cancer. Source material: uninvolved lung tissue not adjacent to the tumor. The nucleotide sequence reads TGCGCCAGCAGCGGAGGGACAGGGACTGAAGCTTTCTTT. It is translated as CASSGGTGTEAFF.